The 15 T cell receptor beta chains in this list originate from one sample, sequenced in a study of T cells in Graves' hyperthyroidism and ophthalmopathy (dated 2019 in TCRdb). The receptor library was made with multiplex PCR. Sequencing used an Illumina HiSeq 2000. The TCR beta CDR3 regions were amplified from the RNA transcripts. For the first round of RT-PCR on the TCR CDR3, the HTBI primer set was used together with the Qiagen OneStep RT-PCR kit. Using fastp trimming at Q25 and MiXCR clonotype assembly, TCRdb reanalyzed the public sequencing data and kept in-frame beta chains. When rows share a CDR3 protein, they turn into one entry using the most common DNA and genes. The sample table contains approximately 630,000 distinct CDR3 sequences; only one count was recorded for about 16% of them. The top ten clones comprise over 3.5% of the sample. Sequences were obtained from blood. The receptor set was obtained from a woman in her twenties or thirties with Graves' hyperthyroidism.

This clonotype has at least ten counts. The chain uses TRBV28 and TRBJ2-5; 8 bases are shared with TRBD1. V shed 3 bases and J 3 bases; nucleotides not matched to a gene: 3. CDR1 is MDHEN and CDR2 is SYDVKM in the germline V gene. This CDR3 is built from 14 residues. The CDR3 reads CASSFLTGEETQYF. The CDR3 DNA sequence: TGTGCCAGCAGTTTTTTGACAGGGGAAGAGACCCAGTACTTC.

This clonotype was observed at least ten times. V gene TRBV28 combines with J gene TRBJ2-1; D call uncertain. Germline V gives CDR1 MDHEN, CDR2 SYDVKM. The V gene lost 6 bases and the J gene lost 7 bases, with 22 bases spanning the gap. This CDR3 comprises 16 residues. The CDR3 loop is CASSQSPDVSQNEQFF. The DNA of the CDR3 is TGTGCCAGCAGCCAGAGCCCTGACGTTTCCCAAAATGAGCAGTTCTTC.

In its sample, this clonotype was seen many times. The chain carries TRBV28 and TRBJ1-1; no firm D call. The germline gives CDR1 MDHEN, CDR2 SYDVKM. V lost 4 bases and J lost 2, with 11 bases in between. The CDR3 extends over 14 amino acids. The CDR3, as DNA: TGTGCCAGCAGTTCCATCACAGTTAACACTGAAGCTTTCTTT. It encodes CASSSITVNTEAFF.

This chain's CDR3 is CASRFTPAGYNSPLHF. The CDR3 DNA follows: TGTGCCAGCAGGTTCACTCCCGCGGGGTATAATTCACCCCTCCACTTT. The chain recombines TRBV7-2 with TRBJ1-6; D not certain. The V end lost 6 bases, the J end lost 4 bases, and 16 bases lay between the germline ends. Germline loops: CDR1 SGHTA, CDR2 FQGNSA. The CDR3 has 16 residues. Looking up the rest from reference TRBV7-2 and TRBJ1-6 gives the full variable domain: GAGVSQSPSNKVTEKGKDVELRCDPISGHTALYWYRQSLGQGLEFLIYFQGNSAPDKSGLPSDRFSAERTGGSVSTLTIQRTQQEDSAVYLCASRFTPAGYNSPLHFGNGTRLTVT.

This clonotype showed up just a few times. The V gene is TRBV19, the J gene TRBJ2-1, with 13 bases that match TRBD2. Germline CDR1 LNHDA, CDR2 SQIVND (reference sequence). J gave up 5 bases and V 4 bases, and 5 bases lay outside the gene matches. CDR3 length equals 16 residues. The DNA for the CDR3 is TGTGCCAGTAGTACCCATACTAGCGGGAGGGACAATGAGCAGTTCTTC. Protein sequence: CASSTHTSGRDNEQFF.

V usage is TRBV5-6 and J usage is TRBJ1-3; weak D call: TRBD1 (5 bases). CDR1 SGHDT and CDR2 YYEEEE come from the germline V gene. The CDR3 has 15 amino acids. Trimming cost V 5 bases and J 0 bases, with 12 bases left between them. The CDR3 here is CASSWGRVSGNTIYF. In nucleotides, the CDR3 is TGTGCCAGCAGTTGGGGCAGGGTCTCTGGAAACACCATATATTTT.

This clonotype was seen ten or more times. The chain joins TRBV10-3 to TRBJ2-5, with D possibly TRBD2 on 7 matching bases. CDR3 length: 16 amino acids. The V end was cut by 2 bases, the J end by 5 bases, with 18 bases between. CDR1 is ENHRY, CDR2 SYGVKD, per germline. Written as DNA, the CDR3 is TGTGCCATCAGTGAGCGATGGGAGGGACAACAGGAGACCCAGTACTTC. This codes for CAISERWEGQQETQYF.

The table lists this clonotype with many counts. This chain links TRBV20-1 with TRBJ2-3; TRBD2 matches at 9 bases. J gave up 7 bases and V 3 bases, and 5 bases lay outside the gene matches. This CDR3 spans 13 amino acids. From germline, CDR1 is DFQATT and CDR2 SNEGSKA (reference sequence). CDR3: CSARGLAAYTQYF. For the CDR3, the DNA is TGCAGTGCTAGGGGACTAGCCGCCTATACGCAGTATTTT.

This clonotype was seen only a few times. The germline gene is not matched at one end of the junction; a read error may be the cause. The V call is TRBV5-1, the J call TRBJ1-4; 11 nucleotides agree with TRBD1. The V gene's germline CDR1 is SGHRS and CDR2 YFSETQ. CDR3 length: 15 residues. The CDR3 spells CASNLGGQGVEKLFF. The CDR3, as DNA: TGCGCCAGCAACTTGGGGGGACAGGGGGTTGAAAAACTGTTTTTT.

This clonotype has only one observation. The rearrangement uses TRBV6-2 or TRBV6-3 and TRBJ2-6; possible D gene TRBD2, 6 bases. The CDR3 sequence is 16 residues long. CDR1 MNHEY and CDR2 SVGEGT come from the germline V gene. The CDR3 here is CAGSPGTLPGANVLTF. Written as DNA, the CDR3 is TGTGCGGGGTCTCCAGGGACTTTGCCTGGGGCCAACGTCCTGACTTTC.

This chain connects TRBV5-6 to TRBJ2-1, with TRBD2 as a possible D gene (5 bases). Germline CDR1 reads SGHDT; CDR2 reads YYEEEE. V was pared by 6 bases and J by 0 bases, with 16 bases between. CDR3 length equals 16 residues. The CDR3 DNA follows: TGTGCCAGCAACCAATACGGGGATATCTCCTACAATGAGCAGTTCTTC. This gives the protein CASNQYGDISYNEQFF.

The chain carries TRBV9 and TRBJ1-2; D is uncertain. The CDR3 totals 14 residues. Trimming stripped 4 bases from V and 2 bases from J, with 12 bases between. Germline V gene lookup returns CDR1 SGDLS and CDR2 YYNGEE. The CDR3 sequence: CASSSPGRNYGYTF. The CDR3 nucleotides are TGTGCCAGCAGCAGTCCCGGACGGAACTATGGCTACACCTTC.

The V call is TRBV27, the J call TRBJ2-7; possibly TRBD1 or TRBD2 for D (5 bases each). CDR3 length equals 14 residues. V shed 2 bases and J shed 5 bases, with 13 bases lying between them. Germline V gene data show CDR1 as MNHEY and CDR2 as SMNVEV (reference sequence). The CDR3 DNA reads TGTGCCAGCAGTTTAATGGGCAGGGACCACGAGCAGTACTTC. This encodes CASSLMGRDHEQYF.

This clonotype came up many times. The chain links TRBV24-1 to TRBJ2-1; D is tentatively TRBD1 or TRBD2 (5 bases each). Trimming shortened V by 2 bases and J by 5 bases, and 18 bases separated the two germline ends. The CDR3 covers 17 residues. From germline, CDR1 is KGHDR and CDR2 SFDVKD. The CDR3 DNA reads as TGTGCCACCAGTGATTACAGCGGTGGGGGATTGAACAATGAGCAGTTCTTC. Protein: CATSDYSGGGLNNEQFF.

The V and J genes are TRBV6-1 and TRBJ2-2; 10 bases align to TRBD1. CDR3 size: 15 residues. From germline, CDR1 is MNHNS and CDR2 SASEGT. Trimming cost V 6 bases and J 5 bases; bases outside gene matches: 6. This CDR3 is CASSWDRGGTGELFF. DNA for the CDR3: TGTGCCAGCAGCTGGGACAGGGGAGGGACCGGGGAGCTGTTTTTT.